This TCR beta chain was documented in a study of blood T cells in healthy people across ages. The CDR3 extends over 13 amino acids. Trimming shortened V by 2 bases and J by 2 bases, and 6 bases separated the two germline ends. Germline V lookup: CDR1 MNHNS, CDR2 SASEGT. PCR was performed a second time for 7 to 11 cycles using a sample-barcoded 5' primer and a J-beta primer mix. Each of the cDNA molecules was tagged by a template-switch adaptor with 12 random nucleotides. Using its own MiXCR run on the 5' RACE reads, TCRdb lists one record per CDR3 protein. Among some 890,000 distinct CDR3 sequences listed, approximately 32% were seen once. A further study also used this sample, focusing on T cells of mothers and their children. That source reports: The donors comprised five or six children and their three healthy Caucasian mothers. Each child contributed 2.5 million to 3.5 million TCR beta CDR3 reads, while each mother contributed over 9.5 million.

This receptor was obtained from a woman in her thirties or forties in good health. The specimen was blood. The chain recombines TRBV6-1 with TRBJ1-2; no definite D call. The CDR3: CASSELGNYGYTF. The CDR3 bases are TGTGCCAGCAGTGAACTGGGCAACTATGGCTACACCTTC.